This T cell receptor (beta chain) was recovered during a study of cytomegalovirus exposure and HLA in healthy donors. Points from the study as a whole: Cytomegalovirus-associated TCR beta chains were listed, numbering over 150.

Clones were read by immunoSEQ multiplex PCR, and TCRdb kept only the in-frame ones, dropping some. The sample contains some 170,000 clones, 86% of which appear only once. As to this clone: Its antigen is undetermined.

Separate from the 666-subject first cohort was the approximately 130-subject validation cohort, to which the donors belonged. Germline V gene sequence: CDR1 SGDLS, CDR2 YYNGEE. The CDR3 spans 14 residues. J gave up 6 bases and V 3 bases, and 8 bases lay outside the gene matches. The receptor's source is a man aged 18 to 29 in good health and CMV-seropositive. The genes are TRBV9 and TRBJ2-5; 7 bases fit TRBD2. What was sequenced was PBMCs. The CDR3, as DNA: TGTGCCAGCAGCGGGGGGAGGGAAGCACAGACCCAGTACTTC. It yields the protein CASSGGREAQTQYF.